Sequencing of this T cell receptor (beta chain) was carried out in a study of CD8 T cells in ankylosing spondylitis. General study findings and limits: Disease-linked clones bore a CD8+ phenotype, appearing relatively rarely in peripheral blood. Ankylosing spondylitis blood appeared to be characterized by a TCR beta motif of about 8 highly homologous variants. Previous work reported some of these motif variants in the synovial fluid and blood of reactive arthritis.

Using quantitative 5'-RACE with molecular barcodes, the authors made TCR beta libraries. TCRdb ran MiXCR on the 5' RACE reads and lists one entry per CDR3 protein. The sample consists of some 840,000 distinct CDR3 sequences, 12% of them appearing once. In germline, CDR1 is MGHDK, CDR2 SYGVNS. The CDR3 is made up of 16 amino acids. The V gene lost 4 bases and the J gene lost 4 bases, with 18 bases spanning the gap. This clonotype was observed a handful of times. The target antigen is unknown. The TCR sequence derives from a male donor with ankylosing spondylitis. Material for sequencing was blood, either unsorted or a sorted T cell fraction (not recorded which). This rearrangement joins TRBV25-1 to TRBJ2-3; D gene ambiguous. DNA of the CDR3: TGTGCCAGCAGTGCGTCCCGGGCCCCTTGGGCAGATACGCAGTATTTT. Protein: CASSASRAPWADTQYF.